The next 5 T cell receptor beta chains were all read from a single sample in a study of T-cell memory formation after mild COVID-19. TCRdb processed the 5' RACE reads anew with MiXCR; each CDR3 protein has one entry. The sample has approximately 560,000 distinct CDR3 sequences, 15% to 20% seen once; the top ten hold roughly 7.8%. Sample: PBMCs or a T cell subset sorted from them (not recorded which). All receptors come from an adult woman who had mild COVID-19 (a few samples of this study predate the infection). Cell type and time point are not known.

The table lists this clonotype with a few counts. The chain combines TRBV7-2 with TRBJ1-1; maybe TRBD1 (5 bases). Germline CDR1 is SGHTA and CDR2 is FQGNSA. The CDR3 has 14 amino acids. With 5 bases removed from V and 4 bases from J, the gap between germline ends came to 14 bases. CDR3 nucleotides: TGTGCCAGCAGCCAGGATGCAGGGATCACTGAAGCTTTCTTT. The encoded protein is CASSQDAGITEAFF.

This rearrangement joins TRBV12-3 or TRBV12-4 to TRBJ2-2; D is uncertain. CDR3 size: 12 residues. V lost 7 bases and J 3 bases, leaving 6 bases between the germline ends. The CDR3 spells CASNRYTGELFF. For the CDR3, the DNA is TGTGCCAGCAACCGGTACACCGGGGAGCTGTTTTTT.

The chain recombines TRBV15 with TRBJ1-5, with 9 bases lining up with TRBD1. Germline V gene sequence: CDR1 LNHNV, CDR2 YYDKDF (reference sequence). The V and J ends lost 2 bases and 7 bases, in that order; junction bases with no gene match: 6. The CDR3 covers 15 residues. CDR3 sequence reads: CATSRQQGARQPQHF. CDR3 nucleotide sequence: TGTGCCACCAGCAGACAACAGGGGGCTCGGCAGCCCCAGCATTTT.

The chain couples TRBV20-1 to TRBJ2-7; D gene unclear. V lost 0 bases and J lost 6, with 6 bases in between. The CDR3 contains 11 residues. The germline CDR1 and CDR2 sequences are DFQATT and SNEGSKA (reference sequence). For the CDR3, the DNA is TGCAGTGCTAGAGAGTCTCTCGAGCAGTACTTC. Its protein product is CSARESLEQYF.

This clonotype was picked up a small number of times. This chain connects TRBV2 to TRBJ1-1; D is ambiguous. The CDR3 length is 15 residues. The germline CDR1 and CDR2 sequences are SNHLY and FYNNEI. Trimming removed 9 bases at V and 6 bases at J, with 23 bases between. The CDR3 loop reads CARTNPRVSPPEAFF. DNA of the CDR3: TGTGCCAGAACGAATCCTAGGGTATCCCCTCCTGAAGCTTTCTTT. Full variable domain (outside the CDR3, taken from reference TRBV2 and TRBJ1-1): EPEVTQTPSHQVTQMGQEVILRCVPISNHLYFYWYRQILGQKVEFLVSFYNNEISEKSEIFDDQFSVERPDGSNFTLKIRSTKLEDSAMYFCARTNPRVSPPEAFFGQGTRLTVV.